This TCR beta chain was sequenced in a study of blood T cell repertoires in COVID-19. Turning to the study itself: The study drew acute and convalescent COVID-19 samples from the United States, Italy and Spain. The cDNA or gDNA used as material had been derived from T cells, B-cell-depleted T cells, or PBMCs.

The sample holds one count of this clone. The age range of participants was about 18 to 90 years, with residence in under 25 US areas. Trimming removed 6 bases from V and 4 bases from J; junction bases left unmatched: 13. The CDR3 length is 16 residues. CDR1 is MGHRA, CDR2 YSYEKL, per germline. Original methodology: Cell counts per sample came from amplifying reference gene primers. The protocol was immunoSEQ multiplex PCR, while the TCRdb copy is restricted to in-frame clones and leaves out a portion. Clone size and the V and J calls come from that table; the DNA yielded D and trimming. The sample shows approximately 150,000 clones, around 85% of them seen only once.

The sample taken for sequencing was PBMCs or T cells enriched from blood (not recorded which). The chain has TRBV4-1 and TRBJ1-2, with 8 bases lining up with TRBD1. This TCR came from a woman aged 40 to 50 who had recovered from COVID-19. The CDR3 bases are TGCGCCAGCAGTCTCGCTTCAGGGGGCCCTTCCTATGGCTACACCTTC. As protein: CASSLASGGPSYGYTF.